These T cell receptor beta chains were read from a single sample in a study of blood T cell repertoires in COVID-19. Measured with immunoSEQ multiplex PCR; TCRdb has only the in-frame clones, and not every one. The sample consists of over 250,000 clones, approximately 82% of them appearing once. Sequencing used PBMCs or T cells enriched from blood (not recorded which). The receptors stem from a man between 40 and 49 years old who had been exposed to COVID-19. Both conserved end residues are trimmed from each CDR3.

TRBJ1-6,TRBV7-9,ASSLVTGVGSPLH
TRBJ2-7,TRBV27,ASSLQRQGYYEQY
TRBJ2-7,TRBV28,ASFRTGSSYEQY
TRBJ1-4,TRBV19,ASSQISRIFSEKLF
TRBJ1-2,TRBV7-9,ASSLGTGRDYGYT
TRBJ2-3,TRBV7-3,ASSPGLAGGTTDTQY
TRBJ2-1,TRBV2,ASLWAGQGIDEQF
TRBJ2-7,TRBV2,ASSTRESGEQY
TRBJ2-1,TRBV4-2,ASSQTAAAYNEQF
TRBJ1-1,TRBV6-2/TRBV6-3,ASSFTEAGTEAF